These 30 T cell receptor beta chains came from one sample sequenced in a study of cytomegalovirus exposure and HLA in healthy donors. 60 Vbeta and 13 Jbeta primers were used in PCR. Using immunoSEQ multiplex PCR, the repertoire was profiled, and TCRdb retains in-frame clones only, with some absent. This sample's table reports approximately 70,000 clones. The sample taken for sequencing was PBMCs. The receptors shown here come from a woman in her 30s in good health and CMV-seronegative.

The chain uses TRBV7-8 and TRBJ2-7, with no clear D. Germline V gene sequence: CDR1 SGHVS, CDR2 FQNEAQ. The V gene lost 3 bases and the J gene lost 5 bases, with 14 bases spanning the gap. This CDR3 has 14 amino acids. CDR3 DNA: TGTGCCAGCAGCTTCGAGGTAGTAAGCAACGAGCAGTACTTC. It translates to CASSFEVVSNEQYF.

Details on this clone: Other DNA sequences in the same sample also yield this CDR3. V is TRBV19 and J is TRBJ1-1; D is unresolved. Trimming removed 3 bases at V and 5 bases at J, with 7 bases between. CDR1 is LNHDA and CDR2 is SQIVND in the germline V gene (reference sequence). The CDR3 is 12 residues long. CDR3 region: CASSIRGTEAFF. In nucleotides, the CDR3 is TGTGCCAGTAGTATTCGAGGAACTGAAGCTTTCTTT.

V gene TRBV27 combines with J gene TRBJ1-2; no reliable D call. Germline CDR1 reads MNHEY; CDR2 reads SMNVEV (reference sequence). The germline V and J ends were trimmed by 0 bases and 4 bases, with 9 bases remaining between them. CDR3 size: 14 residues. The CDR3 here is CASSLSPSLYGYTF. The CDR3 nucleotides are TGTGCCAGCAGTTTATCCCCGAGCCTCTATGGCTACACCTTC.

The V call is TRBV5-1, the J call TRBJ2-2; D is unresolved. Germline assignment: CDR1 SGHRS and CDR2 YFSETQ. Trimming took 4 bases from V and 5 from J, leaving 6 bases between them. The CDR3 is made up of 12 amino acids. CDR3 region: CASSPYTGELFF. CDR3 DNA: TGCGCCAGCAGCCCGTATACCGGGGAGCTGTTTTTT.

The chain couples TRBV6-5 to TRBJ2-7; D is possibly TRBD2 (6 bases). Looked up from germline, CDR1 is MNHEY and CDR2 is SVGAGI. The CDR3 covers 13 residues. Trimming removed 6 bases at V and 6 bases at J, with 15 bases between. The CDR3: CASRRGWGGEQYF. CDR3 bases: TGTGCCAGCAGAAGAGGATGGGGAGGCGAGCAGTACTTC.

The chain is built from TRBV6-5 and TRBJ2-2, with TRBD1 as a possible D gene (5 bases). Per the germline V gene, CDR1 is MNHEY and CDR2 is SVGAGI. The CDR3 is 13 amino acids. V was shortened by 6 bases and J by 2 bases, with 7 bases between the two germline ends. The CDR3 spells CASRTANTGELFF. The CDR3 coding sequence is TGTGCCAGCAGGACAGCAAACACCGGGGAGCTGTTTTTT.

The chain has TRBV20-1 and TRBJ1-1; D unclear. In germline, CDR1 is DFQATT, CDR2 SNEGSKA (reference sequence). The germline V and J ends were trimmed by 5 bases and 8 bases, with 12 bases remaining between them. The CDR3 has 11 residues. DNA for the CDR3: TGCAGTGCTGAGAGTAACGGGGAAGCTTTCTTT. This encodes CSAESNGEAFF.

The chain is built from TRBV25-1 and TRBJ2-7; the match to TRBD2 covers 10 bases. CDR1 MGHDK and CDR2 SYGVNS come from the germline V gene. V lost 8 bases and J lost 5; bases outside the gene matches: 12. The CDR3 has 15 amino acids. Here the CDR3 DNA reads TGTGCCAGCTCTTATAGCGGGGGGCGGAGGAACGAGCAGTACTTC. It is translated as CASSYSGGRRNEQYF.

The V gene is TRBV30, the J gene TRBJ2-3, with D possibly matching TRBD2 (5 bases). CDR3 size: 14 residues. Germline CDR1 GTSNPN, CDR2 SVGIG (reference sequence). The DNA of the CDR3 is TGTGCATTGGACTCCTCCGGGGTGACAGATACGCAGTATTTT. It encodes CALDSSGVTDTQYF.

The V call is TRBV6-4, the J call TRBJ1-5; 9 nucleotides align to TRBD1. Germline-derived CDR1 and CDR2 are MRHNA and SNTAGT. Germline trimming cut 4 bases from V and 1 base from J; bases unmatched to any gene: 11. The CDR3 is 18 residues long. The CDR3 is CASSGPHRGLRSNQPQHF. The CDR3 DNA reads as TGTGCCAGCAGTGGCCCCCACAGGGGGCTCCGCAGCAATCAGCCCCAGCATTTT.

Remarks on this clone: This sample also contains other DNA sequences that code for the same CDR3. J is TRBJ1-1 and V is TRBV18, with a possible D match to TRBD1 (5 bases). V lost 6 bases and J 1 base, leaving 6 bases between the germline ends. The germline V gene encodes CDR1 KGHSH and CDR2 LQKENI. This CDR3 contains 12 residues. The CDR3: CASSDRNTEAFF. The CDR3 DNA reads as TGTGCCAGCTCCGACAGGAACACTGAAGCTTTCTTT.

The rearrangement joins TRBV4-2 to TRBJ2-1; 10 positions match TRBD2. The junction had 10 bases not matched to a gene; V was cut back by 3 bases and J by 5 bases. The CDR3 is 17 amino acids. The germline gives CDR1 LGHNA, CDR2 YNFKEQ. The CDR3: CASSQAFSGGLDNEQFF. The CDR3 DNA reads TGTGCCAGCAGCCAGGCCTTTAGCGGGGGGTTGGACAATGAGCAGTTCTTC.

V gene TRBV10-3 combines with J gene TRBJ2-7, with D maybe TRBD2 (5 bases). The CDR3 covers 12 residues. Germline V gives CDR1 ENHRY, CDR2 SYGVKD. V lost 4 bases and J 6 bases, leaving 10 bases between the germline ends. CDR3: CAISGGVSEQYF. As DNA, the CDR3 is TGTGCCATCAGTGGGGGAGTGAGCGAGCAGTACTTC.

The CDR3 spells CASSSVHSCEQYF. The DNA for the CDR3 is TGTGCCAGCAGCTCGGTGCACAGCTGCGAGCAGTACTTC. The rearrangement joins TRBV12-1 to TRBJ2-7; TRBD1 is the table's D call, not checked against the DNA. TRBV12-1 is classified as a pseudogene. CDR3 length: 13 amino acids.

This rearrangement joins TRBV9 to TRBJ1-6, with D tentatively TRBD1 (5 bases). Germline CDR1 reads SGDLS; CDR2 reads YYNGEE. CDR3 size: 14 residues. V lost 3 bases and J lost 7, with 11 bases in between. The CDR3 here is CASSEERGNSPLHF. The CDR3 nucleotides are TGTGCCAGCAGCGAGGAAAGGGGAAATTCACCCCTCCACTTT.

This rearrangement joins TRBV30 to TRBJ1-5; 10 bases agree with TRBD1. Germline CDR1 reads GTSNPN; CDR2 reads SVGIG (reference sequence). CDR3 length: 15 amino acids. The V segment lost 3 bases and the J segment 2 bases; nucleotides outside the gene matches: 4. CDR3 DNA sequence: TGTGCCTGGAGGGCCGGGACAGGGGGCAATCAGCCCCAGCATTTT. Protein product: CAWRAGTGGNQPQHF.

The rearrangement joins TRBV6-5 to TRBJ1-2, with a tentative D call TRBD1 (5 bases). Germline V gives CDR1 MNHEY, CDR2 SVGAGI. The CDR3 loop spans 13 amino acids. V shed 7 bases and J shed 5 bases, with 14 bases lying between them. The CDR3 region is CASTYGTAYGYTF. In nucleotides, the CDR3 is TGTGCCAGCACCTACGGGACTGCGTATGGCTACACCTTC.

The chain couples TRBV4-1 to TRBJ1-2; unclear D gene. Germline V lookup: CDR1 MGHRA, CDR2 YSYEKL. The CDR3 length is 13 residues. V shed 6 bases and J shed 1 base, with 9 bases lying between them. CDR3 bases: TGCGCCAGCAGTCCGACGGGTAACTATGGCTACACCTTC. Amino acids: CASSPTGNYGYTF.

The V gene is TRBV18, the J gene TRBJ1-6, with 7 bases identical to TRBD1. The CDR3 runs 15 residues. The V segment lost 3 bases and the J segment 8 bases; nucleotides outside the gene matches: 7. CDR1 and CDR2 from the germline V gene are KGHSH and LQKENI. In nucleotides, the CDR3 is TGTGCCAGCTCACCCAGACAGGGTAGTGATTCACCCCTCCACTTT. It encodes CASSPRQGSDSPLHF.

V usage is TRBV6-5 and J usage is TRBJ1-1, with 8 positions matching TRBD1. Trimming took 2 bases from V and 1 from J; bases not matched to a gene: 6. CDR1 and CDR2 from the germline V gene are MNHEY and SVGAGI. The length of the CDR3 is 16 residues. The CDR3 DNA reads TGTGCCAGCAGTTACCAGTACAGGGGGGCGAACACTGAAGCTTTCTTT. This codes for CASSYQYRGANTEAFF.

The chain joins TRBV30 to TRBJ1-1, with D possibly matching TRBD1 (6 bases). Germline V gene data show CDR1 as GTSNPN and CDR2 as SVGIG (reference sequence). The CDR3 sequence is 13 residues long. Between the trimmed V and J ends, which lost 7 bases and 1 base, there was a span of 13 bases. The CDR3 DNA reads TGTGCCTCTTCCGGGACAACGAACACTGAAGCTTTCTTT. It is translated as CASSGTTNTEAFF.

V gene TRBV6-5 combines with J gene TRBJ2-5; tentative D call: TRBD1 (5 bases). The CDR3 has 13 amino acids. Trimming took 0 bases from V and 5 from J, leaving 7 bases between them. Germline V gives CDR1 MNHEY, CDR2 SVGAGI. The CDR3 bases are TGTGCCAGCAGTTACTCGGGGCCGGAGACCCAGTACTTC. This translates into CASSYSGPETQYF.

The chain employs TRBV7-6 and TRBJ1-1, with 8 nucleotides matching TRBD1. CDR1 and CDR2 from the germline V gene are SGHVS and FNYEAQ. The CDR3 length is 17 residues. The junction had 9 bases not matched to a gene; V was cut back by 2 bases and J by 1 base. The CDR3 protein is CASSLTPGTGPNTEAFF. CDR3 bases: TGTGCCAGCAGCTTAACTCCAGGGACAGGCCCGAACACTGAAGCTTTCTTT. Drawing the rest from reference TRBV7-6 and TRBJ1-1, the complete variable domain is GAGVSQSPRYKVTKRGQDVALRCDPISGHVSLYWYRQALGQGPEFLTYFNYEAQQDKSGLPNDRFSAERPEGSISTLTIQRTEQRDSAMYRCASSLTPGTGPNTEAFFGQGTRLTVV.

The chain couples TRBV10-3 to TRBJ2-7, with 11 bases lining up with TRBD2. Germline-derived CDR1 and CDR2 are ENHRY and SYGVKD. The CDR3 has 17 residues. J was trimmed by 5 bases and V by 2 bases; bases with no gene match: 11. This CDR3 is CAISEERLAGGIHEQYF. CDR3 nucleotides: TGTGCCATCAGTGAGGAGAGGCTAGCGGGAGGCATCCACGAGCAGTACTTC.

DNA of the CDR3: TGTGCCAGCAGCTTAGGGACATATACCTACGAGCAGTACTTC. Translating it yields CASSLGTYTYEQYF. The chain is built from TRBV5-6 and TRBJ2-7, with D maybe TRBD1 (6 bases). V shed 2 bases and J shed 2 bases, with 11 bases lying between them. This CDR3 has 14 residues. In germline, CDR1 is SGHDT, CDR2 YYEEEE.

The chain uses TRBV7-2 and TRBJ2-7, with TRBD1 matching over 9 bases. After removal of 5 bases from V and 10 bases from J, the junction contained 6 bases not matched to a gene. Per germline, CDR1 SGHTA and CDR2 FQGNSA. The CDR3 runs to 12 residues. CDR3 sequence reads: CASSPAGQGQYF. CDR3 bases: TGTGCCAGCAGCCCCGCGGGACAGGGTCAGTACTTC. Full variable domain (missing parts from reference TRBV7-2 and TRBJ2-7): GAGVSQSPSNKVTEKGKDVELRCDPISGHTALYWYRQSLGQGLEFLIYFQGNSAPDKSGLPSDRFSAERTGGSVSTLTIQRTQQEDSAVYLCASSPAGQGQYFGPGTRLTVT.

This chain links TRBV19 with TRBJ1-2; 7 bases fit TRBD1. CDR3 length: 15 amino acids. CDR1 LNHDA and CDR2 SQIVND come from the germline V gene (reference sequence). With 4 bases clipped from V and 8 bases from J, the junction kept 13 bases outside the gene matches. CDR3 in amino acids: CASSTTGTARVGYTF. The CDR3, as DNA: TGTGCCAGTAGTACCACCGGGACAGCCCGGGTCGGCTACACCTTC.

V usage is TRBV15 and J usage is TRBJ1-1; possible D gene TRBD1, 5 bases. CDR1 and CDR2 from the germline V gene are LNHNV and YYDKDF (reference sequence). The CDR3 is 15 amino acids. The V and J ends lost 5 bases and 0 bases respectively, with 13 bases between them. CDR3 DNA sequence: TGTGCCACCAGCCGAGCGGACACAATGAACACTGAAGCTTTCTTT. Translated, it gives CATSRADTMNTEAFF.

Concerning this clone itself: Sequence at one end of the junction differs from germline and may be a read error. The chain recombines TRBV6-9 with TRBJ2-7; maybe TRBD2 (5 bases). The CDR3 totals 10 residues. Germline CDR1 MNHGY, CDR2 SVAAGI. CDR3 region: CASSPLRLNF. CDR3 bases: TGTGCCAGCAGTCCGTTGAGACTAAACTTC.

This chain connects TRBV7-9 to TRBJ2-7, with a possible D match to TRBD2 (6 bases). The CDR3 extends over 13 amino acids. V gave up 4 bases and J gave up 5 bases, with 12 bases separating them. Germline CDR1 reads SEHNR; CDR2 reads FQNEAQ (reference sequence). The CDR3 reads CASSSRGNDEQYF. DNA of the CDR3: TGTGCCAGCAGCTCCCGGGGGAACGACGAGCAGTACTTC.